This record covers a single T cell receptor (beta chain). This sample was taken from a study of blood T cell repertoires in COVID-19. Turning to the study itself: Samples came from the United States, Italy and Spain, spanning acute and convalescent COVID-19. Nucleic acid was either cDNA or gDNA, and it came from T cells, B-cell-depleted T cells, or PBMCs.

Under the authors' procedure: Estimates of nucleated cell counts were drawn from the amplification of reference gene primers. Clones were sequenced by immunoSEQ multiplex PCR, and TCRdb holds only the in-frame ones, with some missing. The V and J calls and clone size are taken from that table; D and trimming were inferred from the DNA. The sample records approximately 100,000 clones, about 84% being singletons. CDR1 WNHNN and CDR2 SYGVQD come from the germline V gene (reference sequence). The CDR3 consists of 13 residues. V was trimmed by 6 bases and J by 1 base, leaving 9 bases between them. The TCR comes from a man between 60 and 75 years old with acute or convalescent COVID-19. The genes are TRBV10-1 and TRBJ1-1; unclear D gene. The sequenced material came from peripheral blood. As DNA, the CDR3 is TGCGCCAGCAGCCCTAGGTCGAACACTGAAGCTTTCTTT. It codes for CASSPRSNTEAFF.